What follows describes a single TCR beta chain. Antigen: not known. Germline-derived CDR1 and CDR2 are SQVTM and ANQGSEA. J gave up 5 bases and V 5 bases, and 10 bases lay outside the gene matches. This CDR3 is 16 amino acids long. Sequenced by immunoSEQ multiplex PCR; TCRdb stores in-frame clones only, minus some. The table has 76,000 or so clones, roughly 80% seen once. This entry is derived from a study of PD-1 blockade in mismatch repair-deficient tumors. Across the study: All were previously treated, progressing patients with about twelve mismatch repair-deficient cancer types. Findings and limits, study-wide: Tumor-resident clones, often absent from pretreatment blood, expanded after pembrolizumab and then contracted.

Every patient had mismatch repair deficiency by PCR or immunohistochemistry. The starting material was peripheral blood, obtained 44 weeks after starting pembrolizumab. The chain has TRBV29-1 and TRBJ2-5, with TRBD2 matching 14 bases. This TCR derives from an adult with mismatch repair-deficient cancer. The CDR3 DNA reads TGCAGCGTTCCGGGACTAGCGGGAGTAAGTGGGGAGACCCAGTACTTC. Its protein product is CSVPGLAGVSGETQYF.